Here is one T cell receptor (beta chain) with its context. No antigen is known for it. Sorting defined naive CD8 T cells as CD8+CD4-CCR7+CD45RA+. The sample comes from a study of molecular identifiers for immune sequencing clone quantification. General study findings and limits: Underestimation of highly expanded clone sizes could arise where identical TCR molecules share a barcode. Effector cells kept over 98% of their molecules in clones above 20 RNA copies, while naive cells kept under 1% there.

CDR1 and CDR2 from the germline V gene are PRHDT and FYEKMQ (reference sequence). Trimming took 5 bases from V and 0 from J, leaving 11 bases between them. CDR3 length: 14 residues. TCRdb itself ran the PCR reads through MiXCR, one entry per CDR3 protein. The sample lists 75,000 to 95,000 distinct CDR3 sequences, approximately 23% occurring once. The sample consisted of naive CD8+ T cells from blood, with Jurkat cell RNA spiked in. Described subset: FACS-sorted CD8+CD4-CCR7+CD45RA+ naive T cells. The rearrangement uses TRBV13 and TRBJ2-7; D may be TRBD1 (6 bases). The receptor comes from a human donor in good health. Some libraries in this study had Jurkat cell RNA spiked in. The CDR3, as DNA: TGTGCCAGCAGCCGTGAGGACAGCTCCTACGAGCAGTACTTC. Its translation is CASSREDSSYEQYF.